A selection of T cell receptor beta chains follows, all from one sample in a study of blood T cells in healthy people across ages. TCRdb itself ran the 5' RACE reads through MiXCR, one entry per CDR3 protein. The sample has 600,000 to 1,000,000 distinct CDR3 sequences; 20% to 25% are singletons. Separately, the same data were catalogued under a study of T cells of mothers and their children.

Specimen: blood. The receptors were sampled from a boy between 10 and 17 years old in good health. The CDR3 runs from the conserved cysteine through the conserved F or W. Each record gives: clone size, D gene, J gene, V gene, CDR3 DNA, CDR3 protein. The D gene is left open where the match is weak. Only part of the rows carry a size: once, few, many, or a class if the clone is expanded.

>many|NA|TRBJ1-1|TRBV5-1
TGCGCCAGCAGCTTGGGGGGGGGATTGGACACTGAAGCTTTCTTT
CASSLGGGLDTEAFF
>few|TRBD1|TRBJ2-3|TRBV7-3
TGTGCCAGCAGACCAAAGACAGGGAGCACAGATACGCAGTATTTT
CASRPKTGSTDTQYF
>NA|TRBD1|TRBJ2-1|TRBV29-1
TGCAGCGCCTGGACAGGGTTGATGGATGAGCAGTTCTTC
CSAWTGLMDEQFF
>few|NA|TRBJ2-5|TRBV9
TGTGCCAGCAGCACTAGAGGGGTTCAAGAGACCCAGTACTTC
CASSTRGVQETQYF
>few|NA|TRBJ1-1|TRBV20-1
TGCAGTGCTAGTTTGGGGTTTGACACCGAAGCTTTCTTT
CSASLGFDTEAFF
>NA|NA|TRBJ1-5|TRBV30
TGTGCCTGCCCCAAGTACAGGGTAAATCAGCCCCAGCATTTT
CACPKYRVNQPQHF
>few|TRBD1|TRBJ2-1|TRBV7-8
TGTGCCAGCAGTCTAGACAGGGTGGGATACAATGAGCAGTTCTTC
CASSLDRVGYNEQFF
>NA|TRBD2|TRBJ2-5|TRBV2
TGTGCCAGCACTACTAGCGGGAGAGGTGAGACCCAGTACTTC
CASTTSGRGETQYF
>few|TRBD2|TRBJ2-1|TRBV18
TGTGCCAGCTCACCGGCTCGCGGGGGACCCCTCTACAATGAGCAGTTCTTC
CASSPARGGPLYNEQFF
>NA|NA|TRBJ2-7|TRBV25-1
TGTGCCAGCAGTGTAGCCAGACCCTTAAACTACGAGCAGTACTTC
CASSVARPLNYEQYF
>NA|TRBD1|TRBJ2-7|TRBV6-5
TGTGCCAGCAGTTACCCTCCTGGACAGGGGGGAGGTCTCGAGCAGTACTTC
CASSYPPGQGGGLEQYF
>NA|NA|TRBJ1-2|TRBV11-2
TGTGCCAGCAGCTACGGACGGTATTCTAACTATGGCTACACCTTC
CASSYGRYSNYGYTF
>few|TRBD1|TRBJ2-4|TRBV20-1
TGCAGTGCTACTCAGCCGGGACAGGGAGCTGTAGGTTGGGAGAACATTCAGTACTTC
CSATQPGQGAVGWENIQYF
>NA|TRBD1|TRBJ2-7|TRBV12-3/TRBV12-4
TGTGCCAGCAGTAGGAGACAGGGGGCGACCGAGCAGTACTTC
CASSRRQGATEQYF
>NA|NA|TRBJ2-1|TRBV20-1
TGCAGTGCTAGAGCCCCGGAGGGCTTTGAGCAGTTCTTC
CSARAPEGFEQFF
>few|NA|TRBJ2-7|TRBV5-1
TGCGCCAGCAGCTTAGGGACATATGCCTACGAGCAGTACTTC
CASSLGTYAYEQYF
>NA|NA|TRBJ2-3|TRBV19
TGTGCCAGTAGTGCGGTCGTCACAGATACGCAGTATTTT
CASSAVVTDTQYF
>NA|TRBD2|TRBJ2-3|TRBV7-8
TGTGCCAGCAGCCCCCAGGGACTAGAGGAGGGGCACGGGCAGTATTTT
CASSPQGLEEGHGQYF
>NA|TRBD1|TRBJ2-4|TRBV5-5
TGTGCCAGCAGCATCGACCGGGACAGGGGCCTAGCCAAAAACATTCAGTACTTC
CASSIDRDRGLAKNIQYF
>NA|NA|TRBJ2-1|TRBV11-2
TGTGCCAGCAGCTTACGGGACTCCTACGATGAGCAGTTCTTC
CASSLRDSYDEQFF
>few|NA|TRBJ2-3|TRBV11-2
TGTGCCAGCAGCCTATACTATAGCAGCACAGATACGCAGTATTTT
CASSLYYSSTDTQYF
>NA|TRBD1|TRBJ2-3|TRBV7-9
TGTGCCCCTGGACAGGGCGAGTATTTT
CAPGQGEYF
>NA|NA|TRBJ2-1|TRBV27
TGTGCCAGCAGTCGATACTCAGGGGCCAGCTCCTACAATGAGCAGTTCTTC
CASSRYSGASSYNEQFF
>NA|NA|TRBJ2-1|TRBV20-1
TGCAGTGCTAGAGATCAGAGGGGTAGCGGCAACTACAATGAGCAGTTCTTC
CSARDQRGSGNYNEQFF
>few|NA|TRBJ1-1|TRBV4-2
TGTGCCAGCAGCCAAGATTGGGATTTTGAAGCTTTCTTT
CASSQDWDFEAFF
>NA|NA|TRBJ1-2|TRBV5-8
TGTGCCAGCAGCTTGTCAACAGAGCCTTTTACTAACTATGGCTACACCTTC
CASSLSTEPFTNYGYTF
>few|TRBD2|TRBJ2-3|TRBV20-1
TGCAGTGCCGGAGCGGGAGACACAGATACGCAGTATTTT
CSAGAGDTDTQYF
>NA|NA|TRBJ2-3|TRBV6-6
TGTGCCAGCAGTTTAGGGACTTCCGGGCCAGATACGCAGTATTTT
CASSLGTSGPDTQYF
>few|NA|TRBJ1-5|TRBV27
TGTGCCAGCAGTTTAAGGGGGGGACAGCCCCAGCATTTT
CASSLRGGQPQHF
>NA|NA|TRBJ1-1|TRBV6-2/TRBV6-3
TGTGCCAGCAGTTACGCCCCCGAGACAGGATTGGATACTGAAGCTTTCTTT
CASSYAPETGLDTEAFF
>NA|TRBD1|TRBJ1-1|TRBV28
TGTGCCAGCAGTTCCCAACAGGGGCGGAGCACTGTAGCTTTCTTT
CASSSQQGRSTVAFF
>NA|NA|TRBJ1-1|TRBV7-3
TGTGCCAGCAGCTTCGTGGGGGGAGGGACTGAAGCTTTCTTT
CASSFVGGGTEAFF
>few|TRBD1|TRBJ1-3|TRBV6-5
TGTGCCACCGCCCGGGACAGATACAGAAACACCATATATTTT
CATARDRYRNTIYF
>NA|NA|TRBJ2-7|TRBV4-3
TGCGCCAGCAGCCAAGATCGGGGCATCTCCTACGAGCAGTACTTC
CASSQDRGISYEQYF
>NA|NA|TRBJ1-5|TRBV24-1
TGTGCCACCAGTGCGGCAGATAGCAATCAGCCCCAGCATTTT
CATSAADSNQPQHF
>NA|TRBD2|TRBJ2-2|TRBV29-1
TGCAGCGTTGGGACTAGCGGGAACACCGGGGAGCTGTTTTTT
CSVGTSGNTGELFF
>few|NA|TRBJ2-4|TRBV29-1
TGCAGCGTTGAGACCCACCAAAACATTCAGTACTTC
CSVETHQNIQYF
>few|NA|TRBJ2-1|TRBV10-3
TGTGCCATCACCGGCGGTTCCGACTACAATGAGCAGTTCTTC
CAITGGSDYNEQFF
>few|NA|TRBJ2-1|TRBV29-1
TGCAGCGTTGTGTCTACCCTGGACAATGAGCAGTTCTTC
CSVVSTLDNEQFF
>few|NA|TRBJ1-1|TRBV12-5
TGTGCTAGTGGTTTTGGGGGCAGACCTGAAGCTTTCTTT
CASGFGGRPEAFF
>NA|NA|TRBJ1-2|TRBV29-1
TGCAGCGTTGAAAATGAGGGCGCCTATGGCTACACCTTC
CSVENEGAYGYTF
>NA|TRBD2|TRBJ2-2|TRBV7-2
TGTGCCAACAGGGATAGCGGGGGCACCGGGGAGCTGTTTTTT
CANRDSGGTGELFF
>few|NA|TRBJ2-6|TRBV21-1
NA
CASSKVGYGANVLTF
>NA|TRBD2|TRBJ2-5|TRBV6-1
TGTGCCAGCAGTCAACCAATAGGGACTAGCAAGGGGGAGACCCAGTACTTC
CASSQPIGTSKGETQYF
>few|TRBD1|TRBJ1-1|TRBV6-1
TGTGCCAGCAGCCGAACCACAGGGGTGGGGAACACTGAAGCTTTCTTT
CASSRTTGVGNTEAFF